This T cell receptor (beta chain) came from a study of memory CD4+ T cells and cytomegalovirus serostatus. Points from the study as a whole: Median bootstrapped AUC for CMV status was about 0.96 originally, less than 0.93 US-trained.

The CDR3 covers 14 residues. Germline V gene sequence: CDR1 SGHRS, CDR2 YFSETQ. Deletions cut 0 bases from V and 3 bases from J, with 9 bases between. Clones were read by immunoSEQ multiplex PCR, and TCRdb kept only the in-frame ones, dropping some. This sample carries roughly 39,000 clones, around 84% of them seen once, and the ten largest clones take approximately 0.78%. Single viable CD3+CD4+CD8-CD45RO+ cells were sorted as the memory CD4+ T cells. Serostatus was set by detecting CMV pp150, pp28, p38, p52 IgG. CD4+ T cells were isolated by positive magnetic selection. A word on this clone: Its matching antigen is unknown.

The chain employs TRBV5-1 and TRBJ2-5; possible D gene TRBD1, 6 bases. The clonotype comes from an adult in good health and CMV-seronegative. The sequencing sample was made of memory CD4+ T cells from blood. CDR3 bases: TGCGCCAGCAGCTTGGTTTCAGGGGAAGAGACCCAGTACTTC. The encoded protein is CASSLVSGEETQYF.